The clone carrying this TCR beta chain was seen repeatedly, ten times or more. Its antigen remains unknown. This sample was included in a study of neurological immune-mediated disorders. Broader study findings: None of the CDR3 amino acid sequences of expanded clones were shared across subjects, and this suggested private repertoires in all groups.

MiXCR was run by TCRdb on the 5' RACE reads, yielding one entry per CDR3 protein. Among about 90,000 distinct CDR3 sequences listed, under 15% were seen once. Trimming pared 0 bases from V and 4 bases from J, leaving 10 bases between. CDR3 length: 15 residues. Germline-derived CDR1 and CDR2 are PRHDT and FYEKMQ (reference sequence). Indicated time point: longitudinal time-point 2. Where libraries were unsorted, they were derived from 2 million PBMCs stored at -80 degrees C. Sequencing was done on a sample of PBMCs. This clonotype was obtained from a female donor with HTLV-1-associated myelopathy (HAM/TSP). The rearrangement links TRBV13 to TRBJ2-1, with D perhaps TRBD2 (5 bases). Written as DNA, the CDR3 is TGTGCCAGCAGCTTAGGAGGCGGGTTTTACAATGAGCAGTTCTTC. Its protein product is CASSLGGGFYNEQFF.